The rows below give T cell receptor beta chains drawn from one sample of a study of shared clonotypes between healthy human individuals. Profiling relied on immunoSEQ multiplex PCR, and the TCRdb table lists in-frame clones only, not all of them. The sample lists roughly 2.1 million clones; approximately 94% were seen once. Material: naive CD8+ T cells from PBMCs. Every receptor here comes from a man aged 18 to 29 in good health. Some clones in this sample may be carry-over from other donors' samples. Both conserved end residues are part of each CDR3. D genes are given only for firm matches. Some rows have no size entry. The others give once, few or many, or a class for an expanded clone.

length,J,V,D,size,DNA,CDR3
16,TRBJ2-2,TRBV7-2,TRBD2,-,TGTGCCAGCAGCTTAGTTGGCGGGAGGAACACCGGGGAGCTGTTTTTT,CASSLVGGRNTGELFF
12,TRBJ1-2,TRBV7-9,-,-,TGTGCCAGCAGCTTAGTCACCAGCGACTACACCTTC,CASSLVTSDYTF
13,TRBJ1-1,TRBV29-1,-,-,TGCAGCGCCTGGTACGGCGGGAGCCCTGAAGCTTTCTTT,CSAWYGGSPEAFF
16,TRBJ1-1,TRBV15,-,-,TGTGCCACCAGCAGGGCACCGGGACACGAGAACACTGAAGCTTTCTTT,CATSRAPGHENTEAFF
13,TRBJ1-4,TRBV25-1,TRBD1,-,TGTGCCAGCGGACAGGGGGCCGGTGAAAAACTGTTTTTT,CASGQGAGEKLFF
17,TRBJ2-2,TRBV28,TRBD1,-,TGTGCCAGCAGTTTAAGGTCGGGACAGGGGTATACCGGGGAGCTGTTTTTT,CASSLRSGQGYTGELFF
13,TRBJ1-1,TRBV7-9,-,-,TGTGCCAGCAGCGCCACCCTGGGCACTGAAGCTTTCTTT,CASSATLGTEAFF
11,TRBJ1-2,TRBV6-5,-,-,TGTGCCAGCAGTTGGGGGGAAGGCTACACCTTC,CASSWGEGYTF
15,TRBJ2-3,TRBV4-1,-,-,TGCGCCAGCAGCCAAGTTCCGGATAGCACAGATACGCAGTATTTT,CASSQVPDSTDTQYF
17,TRBJ2-3,TRBV4-1,-,-,TGCGCCAGCAGCCAAGAGAGGCAGAGGGCCCCCGGGGATACGCAGTATTTT,CASSQERQRAPGDTQYF
16,TRBJ2-3,TRBV7-9,TRBD1,once,TGTGCCAGCAGCCCCTCCAACAGGGGGCGAACAGATACGCAGTATTTT,CASSPSNRGRTDTQYF
15,TRBJ2-1,TRBV11-1,TRBD1,-,TGTGCCAGCTCCCCCTCGGACAGGGGCCACAATGAGCAGTTCTTC,CASSPSDRGHNEQFF
14,TRBJ1-1,TRBV5-1,-,-,TGCGCCAGCAGCTTGGACAGGGCGAACACTGAAGCTTTCTTT,CASSLDRANTEAFF
14,TRBJ2-6,TRBV28,-,-,TGTGCCAGCAGTTTAACCTCTGGGGCCAACGTCCTGACTTTC,CASSLTSGANVLTF
16,TRBJ2-7,TRBV7-3,-,-,TGTGCCAGCAGCTTAGCAAGGGCGGGACAGACCTACGAGCAGTACTTC,CASSLARAGQTYEQYF
13,TRBJ2-1,TRBV29-1,TRBD1,-,TGCAGCGTTCAGGGGGCGCCTGGCAATGAGCAGTTCTTC,CSVQGAPGNEQFF
16,TRBJ2-5,TRBV27,TRBD1,-,TGTGCCAGCAGTTTATATGGGACAGGGATTGCAGAGACCCAGTACTTC,CASSLYGTGIAETQYF
13,TRBJ2-1,TRBV2,-,-,TGTGCCGACGGCGGCCCCTTTCGGAATGAGCAGTTCTTC,CADGGPFRNEQFF
13,TRBJ2-1,TRBV2,-,-,TGTGCCAGCAGCCTTAGTGAGGGCAATGAGCAGTTCTTC,CASSLSEGNEQFF
13,TRBJ1-1,TRBV6-5,-,-,TGTGCCAGCTCCGTTGGGAGGGACACTGAAGCTTTCTTT,CASSVGRDTEAFF
14,TRBJ2-2,TRBV11-2,-,-,TGTGCCAGCAGCCAAGGCCTGGACACCGGGGAGCTGTTTTTT,CASSQGLDTGELFF
19,TRBJ2-6,TRBV4-1,TRBD1,-,TGCGCCAGCAGCCAAGTTGGGACAGGGGGCATCTCTGGGGCCAACGTCCTGACTTTC,CASSQVGTGGISGANVLTF
15,TRBJ1-3,TRBV27,-,once,TGTGCCAGCAGTGCGATTGGGGGCTATGGAAACACCATATATTTT,CASSAIGGYGNTIYF
16,TRBJ2-2,TRBV7-9,TRBD2,few,TGTGCCAGCAGCCCAAGGTCCGGTAGCGGGGCCGGGGAGCTGTTTTTT,CASSPRSGSGAGELFF
15,TRBJ2-7,TRBV7-9,TRBD1,-,TGTGCCAGCAGCTTAGAGGGACAGGGCTCCTACGAGCAGTACTTC,CASSLEGQGSYEQYF
15,TRBJ2-3,TRBV7-2,-,-,TGTGCCAGCACTGACCGGGGATCGTTTACAGATACGCAGTATTTT,CASTDRGSFTDTQYF
14,TRBJ1-1,TRBV10-3,TRBD1,-,TGTGCCATCAGTGCAGGGACAGGGAACACTGAAGCTTTCTTT,CAISAGTGNTEAFF
14,TRBJ2-5,TRBV7-8,TRBD1,-,TGTGCCAGCAGCCCGGACAGGGTCCAAGAGACCCAGTACTTC,CASSPDRVQETQYF
18,TRBJ2-1,TRBV27,TRBD2,-,TGTGCCAGCAGTTTACCGCGCGGCGGGAGTGGTATTGGTAATGAGCAGTTCTTC,CASSLPRGGSGIGNEQFF
14,TRBJ1-2,TRBV5-5,-,-,TGTGCCAGCAGACCCCGGGACAAAGGATATGGCTACACCTTC,CASRPRDKGYGYTF
15,TRBJ2-4,TRBV7-2,-,once,TGTGCCAGCAGCGTCGGACAACTAGCCAAAAACATTCAGTACTTC,CASSVGQLAKNIQYF
14,TRBJ1-1,TRBV9,TRBD1,-,TGTGCCAGCAGCCTGGACAGGAGGAACACTGAAGCTTTCTTT,CASSLDRRNTEAFF
15,TRBJ2-2,TRBV28,TRBD1,-,TGTGCCAGCAGTTTTCAGGGGGCGAACACCGGGGAGCTGTTTTTT,CASSFQGANTGELFF
13,TRBJ2-7,TRBV6-1,-,-,TGTGCCACTATGGGGGGAGGCTCCTACGAGCAGTACTTC,CATMGGGSYEQYF
13,TRBJ2-7,TRBV5-6,-,-,TGTGCCAGCAGCTTGGGGGCCTCCTACGAGCAGTACTTC,CASSLGASYEQYF
18,TRBJ1-4,TRBV7-2,TRBD1,-,TGTGCCAGCAGCTTACCCTACGGACAGGCTTCAACTAATGAAAAACTGTTTTTT,CASSLPYGQASTNEKLFF
14,TRBJ2-7,TRBV4-1,-,-,TGCGCCAGCAGCCAAGCGACGTGGTCCTACGAGCAGTACTTC,CASSQATWSYEQYF
15,TRBJ2-2,TRBV7-9,-,-,TGTGCCAGCAGCTTTATTTTCGGGGACACCGGGGAGCTGTTTTTT,CASSFIFGDTGELFF
15,TRBJ1-1,TRBV9,-,-,TGTGCCAGCAGCGTAGAACAGGGAATGAACACTGAAGCTTTCTTT,CASSVEQGMNTEAFF
15,TRBJ2-5,TRBV5-1,TRBD1,-,TGCGCCAGCAGCTTGGGAGACAGGGTCCAAGAGACCCAGTACTTC,CASSLGDRVQETQYF
17,TRBJ1-3,TRBV2,TRBD1,-,TGTGCCAGCAGTGAATGGGGCAGGGGGCTAACTGGAAACACCATATATTTT,CASSEWGRGLTGNTIYF
15,TRBJ2-5,TRBV9,TRBD2,-,TGTGCCAGCAGCAACCTCGCTAGCGGGACTAAGACCCAGTACTTC,CASSNLASGTKTQYF
14,TRBJ2-6,TRBV27,-,-,TGTGCCAGCAGTTTACTTTCTGGGGCCAACGTCCTGACTTTC,CASSLLSGANVLTF
15,TRBJ2-1,TRBV28,-,-,TGTGCCAGCAGTCCATGGGCTAGCTCCTACAATGAGCAGTTCTTC,CASSPWASSYNEQFF
13,TRBJ2-7,TRBV27,-,-,TGTGCCAGCAGTTCCGGGACATCGTACGAGCAGTACTTC,CASSSGTSYEQYF
16,TRBJ2-7,TRBV4-3,TRBD2,-,TGCGCCAGCAGCCCCAGAACTAGCGGGAGTTCCTACGAGCAGTACTTC,CASSPRTSGSSYEQYF
16,TRBJ1-5,TRBV28,TRBD1,-,TGTGCCAGCAGTCCCTGGGACAGGGGACGCAATCAGCCCCAGCATTTT,CASSPWDRGRNQPQHF
15,TRBJ2-7,TRBV19,-,-,TGTGCCAGTAGTACGATAAGTGGCAGATCCTACGAGCAGTACTTC,CASSTISGRSYEQYF
13,TRBJ1-3,TRBV29-1,-,once,TGCAGCGTTGTGGACAGCCTTGGAAACACCATATATTTT,CSVVDSLGNTIYF
13,TRBJ2-5,TRBV11-2,-,-,TGTGCCAGCAGCTCTCGGGACCAAGAGACCCAGTACTTC,CASSSRDQETQYF
15,TRBJ2-6,TRBV4-1,-,-,TGCGCCAGCAGCCAACCCCCTAGCGGGGCCAACGTCCTGACTTTC,CASSQPPSGANVLTF